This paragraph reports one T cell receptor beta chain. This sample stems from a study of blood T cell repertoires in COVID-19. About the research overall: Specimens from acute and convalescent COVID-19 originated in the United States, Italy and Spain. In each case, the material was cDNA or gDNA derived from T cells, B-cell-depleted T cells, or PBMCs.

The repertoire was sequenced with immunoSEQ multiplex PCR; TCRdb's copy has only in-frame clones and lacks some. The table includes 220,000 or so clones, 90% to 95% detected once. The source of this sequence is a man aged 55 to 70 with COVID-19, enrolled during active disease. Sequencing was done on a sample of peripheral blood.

In DNA, the CDR3 is TGTGCCAGCTCACCACCTACGACCGGGGTGAGGCTGTTCTTC. Translated, it gives CASSPPTTGVRLFF. The V call is TRBV18, the J call TRBJ2-1, with D perhaps TRBD2 (5 bases). The CDR3 spans 14 residues. The V and J ends lost 0 bases and 15 bases respectively, with 18 bases between them. Germline loops: CDR1 KGHSH, CDR2 LQKENI.